Listed below are T cell receptor beta chains from one sample, sequenced in a study of shared clonotypes between healthy human individuals. The protocol was immunoSEQ multiplex PCR, while the TCRdb copy is restricted to in-frame clones and leaves out a portion. The table shows some 510,000 clones, with less than 85% occurring only once. Source material: PBMCs. Receptor source: a woman aged 40 to 50 in good health. Some clones in this sample may be carry-over from other donors' samples. The CDR3 runs from the conserved cysteine through the conserved F or W. Fields, in order: CDR3 protein, CDR3 DNA, clone size, V gene, D gene, J gene. A D gene is named only where the DNA matches it firmly. Not all rows give a size; the values are once, few, many and, for expanded clones, a class.

CASGGAGGLGETQYF	TGTGCCAGCGGCGGAGCGGGAGGTCTGGGAGAGACCCAGTACTTC	-	TRBV11-1	TRBD2	TRBJ2-5
CASSQPGGEQYF	TGTGCCAGCTCCCAGCCCGGGGGCGAGCAGTACTTC	-	TRBV12-1	-	TRBJ2-7
CASSAGRRYEQYF	TGTGCCAGCAGCGCCGGACGGAGATACGAGCAGTACTTC	-	TRBV5-6	-	TRBJ2-7
CASSTTGGPGELFF	TGTGCCAGTAGTACGACAGGGGGTCCCGGGGAGCTGTTTTTT	-	TRBV19	TRBD1	TRBJ2-2
CASSPGASDTDTQYF	TGTGCCAGCAGTCCCGGGGCTAGCGACACAGATACGCAGTATTTT	-	TRBV6-4	-	TRBJ2-3
CASSLGTGGLNTEAFF	TGCGCCAGCAGCTTGGGGACAGGGGGCCTGAACACTGAAGCTTTCTTT	-	TRBV5-1	TRBD1	TRBJ1-1
CASSQALAGGGYEQYF	TGCGCCAGCAGCCAAGCCCTAGCGGGAGGGGGTTACGAGCAGTACTTC	-	TRBV4-3	TRBD2	TRBJ2-7
CASSPPDGGQVYGYTF	TGTGCCAGCAGCCCTCCTGATGGGGGACAGGTCTATGGCTACACCTTC	-	TRBV11-2	TRBD1	TRBJ1-2
CASSLGETGDTEAFF	TGTGCCAGCAGCCTTGGCGAAACAGGGGACACTGAAGCTTTCTTT	-	TRBV16	TRBD1	TRBJ1-1
CASSSPLADTGELFF	TGTGCCAGCAGTTCCCCCCTAGCGGACACCGGGGAGCTGTTTTTT	-	TRBV28	TRBD2	TRBJ2-2
CASSWPRDSRRNEQFF	TGCGCCAGCAGCTGGCCCCGGGACAGCAGACGTAATGAGCAGTTCTTC	-	TRBV5-1	TRBD1	TRBJ2-1
CASSLGVPSYEQYF	TGTGCCAGCAGCCTGGGGGTCCCCTCCTACGAGCAGTACTTC	few	TRBV13	-	TRBJ2-7
CASSRWGRAQETQYF	TGTGCCAGCAGCCGATGGGGGAGGGCGCAAGAGACCCAGTACTTC	-	TRBV5-5	TRBD2	TRBJ2-5
CASRSGTGGYGYTF	TGTGCCAGCAGGTCCGGGACAGGGGGTTATGGCTACACCTTC	-	TRBV6-5	TRBD1	TRBJ1-2
CASDAAGTNQETQYF	TGTGCCAGCGATGCGGCAGGGACTAACCAAGAGACCCAGTACTTC	-	TRBV2	TRBD2	TRBJ2-5
CASSQGALETQYF	TGCGCCAGCAGCCAAGGGGCCCTAGAGACCCAGTACTTC	-	TRBV4-1	-	TRBJ2-5
CASSLGSPNQPQHF	TGTGCCAGCAGTTTGGGTAGTCCCAATCAGCCCCAGCATTTT	-	TRBV27	-	TRBJ1-5
CATSRGGDGYGYTF	TGTGCCACCAGCAGAGGCGGGGACGGCTATGGCTACACCTTC	-	TRBV15	-	TRBJ1-2
CASSDSRREGAAGELFF	TGTGCCAGCAGTGACTCGAGGCGGGAGGGCGCGGCCGGGGAGCTGTTTTTT	-	TRBV6-4	TRBD2	TRBJ2-2
CASSLGTGGDTGELFF	TGTGCTAGCAGCTTGGGGACAGGGGGCGACACCGGGGAGCTGTTTTTT	-	TRBV7-7	TRBD1	TRBJ2-2
CASSYKTYYQGAEGEKLFF	TGTGCCAGCAGTTACAAAACCTACTACCAGGGGGCTGAGGGTGAAAAACTGTTTTTT	-	TRBV28	TRBD1	TRBJ1-4
CASSRDSNSYEQYF	TGCGCCAGCAGCCGGGACAGTAACTCCTACGAGCAGTACTTC	-	TRBV10-1	TRBD1	TRBJ2-7
CASSGGTSGRSYEQYF	TGTGCCAGCAGCGGTGGCACTAGCGGGAGATCCTACGAGCAGTACTTC	-	TRBV5-4	TRBD2	TRBJ2-7
CASSFGQGPYNEQFF	TGTGCCAGCAGCTTTGGACAGGGGCCCTACAATGAGCAGTTCTTC	-	TRBV11-1	TRBD1	TRBJ2-1
CASSLGTSGMDEQFF	TGCGCCAGCAGCTTGGGGACTAGCGGGATGGATGAGCAGTTCTTC	-	TRBV5-1	TRBD2	TRBJ2-1
CSVGQGDEKLFF	TGCAGCGTTGGACAGGGAGATGAAAAACTGTTTTTT	-	TRBV29-1	TRBD1	TRBJ1-4
CASSILSDGGAYEQYF	TGTGCCAGTAGTATCCTAAGCGATGGGGGGGCCTACGAGCAGTACTTC	many	TRBV19	TRBD2	TRBJ2-7
CASSSRTGSKTGNTIYF	TGTGCCAGCAGCTCCAGGACAGGGTCAAAAACTGGAAACACCATATATTTT	-	TRBV5-4	TRBD1	TRBJ1-3
CASGTAGGPADTQYF	TGTGCCAGCGGAACAGCGGGAGGGCCGGCCGATACGCAGTATTTT	-	TRBV6-4	TRBD2	TRBJ2-3
CASTELTQKNTIYF	TGTGCCAGCACTGAACTCACTCAAAAGAACACCATATATTTT	-	TRBV2	-	TRBJ1-3
CASSLLVNREAFF	TGTGCCAGCAGCTTACTGGTAAACCGGGAAGCTTTCTTT	-	TRBV25-1	-	TRBJ1-1
CASTGQAFSYEQYF	TGTGCCAGCACAGGACAGGCCTTCTCCTACGAGCAGTACTTC	-	TRBV6-1	TRBD1	TRBJ2-7
CASLGRASGQYEQYF	TGTGCCAGCCTCGGCAGAGCTAGCGGGCAGTACGAGCAGTACTTC	-	TRBV5-6	TRBD2	TRBJ2-7
CASSLSRESGELFF	TGTGCCAGCAGCTTGTCCAGGGAGTCCGGGGAGCTGTTTTTT	-	TRBV7-3	-	TRBJ2-2
CASSLVGLPQETQYF	TGTGCCAGCAGCTTAGTGGGACTACCGCAAGAGACCCAGTACTTC	-	TRBV7-2	TRBD2	TRBJ2-5
CASSLDKRYEQYF	TGCGCCAGCAGCCTCGACAAACGCTACGAGCAGTACTTC	-	TRBV5-1	-	TRBJ2-7
CASSPGRHTEAFF	TGCGCCAGCAGTCCGGGTCGGCACACTGAAGCTTTCTTT	few	TRBV10-1	-	TRBJ1-1
CASRKTGLNTGELFF	TGTGCCAGCAGAAAGACAGGGCTTAACACCGGGGAGCTGTTTTTT	-	TRBV6-5	TRBD1	TRBJ2-2
CASSKRGVGRARNEQFF	TGTGCCAGCAGCAAAAGGGGGGTTGGCAGGGCAAGGAATGAGCAGTTCTTC	-	TRBV21-1	-	TRBJ2-1
CASSLVGVWGNTEAFF	TGTGCCAGCAGCTTAGTGGGAGTGTGGGGCAACACTGAAGCTTTCTTT	-	TRBV7-8	-	TRBJ1-1
CASSPRGDTEAFF	TGTGCCAGCTCACCACGAGGAGACACTGAAGCTTTCTTT	-	TRBV18	-	TRBJ1-1
CASSRTGTNQETQYF	TGTGCCAGCAGCCGGACTGGGACGAACCAAGAGACCCAGTACTTC	-	TRBV7-3	-	TRBJ2-5
CASSKSLVDEQFF	TGTGCCAGCAGTAAAAGTTTAGTGGATGAGCAGTTCTTC	-	TRBV7-3	-	TRBJ2-1
CAISEVGNEQYF	TGTGCCATCAGTGAGGTCGGGAACGAGCAGTACTTC	-	TRBV10-3	-	TRBJ2-7